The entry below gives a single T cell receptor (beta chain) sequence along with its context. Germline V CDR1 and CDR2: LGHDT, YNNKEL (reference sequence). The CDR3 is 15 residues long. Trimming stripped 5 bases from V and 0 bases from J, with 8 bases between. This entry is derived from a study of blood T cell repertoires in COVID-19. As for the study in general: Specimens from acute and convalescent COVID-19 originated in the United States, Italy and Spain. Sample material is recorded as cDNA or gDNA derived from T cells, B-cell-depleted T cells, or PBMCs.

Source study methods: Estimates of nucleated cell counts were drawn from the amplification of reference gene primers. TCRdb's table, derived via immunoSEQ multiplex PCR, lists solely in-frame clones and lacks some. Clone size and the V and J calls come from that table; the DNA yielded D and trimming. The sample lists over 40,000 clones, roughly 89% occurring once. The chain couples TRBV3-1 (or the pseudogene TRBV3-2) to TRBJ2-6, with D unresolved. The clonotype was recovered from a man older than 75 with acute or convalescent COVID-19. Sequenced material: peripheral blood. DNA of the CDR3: TGTGCCAGCAGCAACGGAGTCTCTGGGGCCAACGTCCTGACTTTC. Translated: CASSNGVSGANVLTF.